Sequencing of this TCR beta chain was carried out in a study of tumor-infiltrating lymphocytes in primary liver carcinoma (dated by TCRdb to the late 2010s). In terms of the full investigation: Between late 2015 and 2016, a few patients in China with histopathologically diagnosed primary liver carcinoma had surgical resection. Reproducibility between technical replicate repertoires was high, with correlation coefficients above 0.95 and mean shared-clone rates approximately 0.9. A total of approximately 35 specimens from 5 patients, comprising some 25 tumor regions, 5 adjacent noncancerous liver tissues and 5 peripheral blood samples, were covered by TCRbeta repertoire sequencing. Of the five patients, three men and two women aged 30 to 69 years, four had hepatocellular carcinoma and one had combined HCC and intrahepatic cholangiocarcinoma. The tumors of the five patients were staged as T1-T3 N0M0, with maximum diameters ranging from about 4 to 11 cm. TCRbeta repertoire sequencing, expression microarrays and whole-exome sequencing were combined in the study across five regions of each liver tumor, with adjacent normal tissue and blood also included. Each sample produced roughly 3.65 to 7.13 million productive TCRbeta reads, and read depth showed no significant difference between tissue types. The paper as a whole reports these results and caveats: Only a few patients were included in the study, and the authors note that the findings should be validated in a larger study. The top 250 clones made up a significantly larger repertoire fraction in tumors than in blood (p = 0.039). Pairs of tumor regions showed greater repertoire overlap (mean about 36%) than tumor-adjacent pairs (17%) or tumor-blood pairs (about 14%), which is consistent with antigen-driven expansion. Only the TCR beta chain was sequenced, so true repertoire diversity is likely underestimated because unpaired alpha chains were not captured. Bulk unsorted samples precluded comparing CD4+ and CD8+ T cell repertoires.

TCRbeta-specific cDNA was reverse-transcribed from about 520 ng total RNA using a constant-region primer and ProtoScript II reverse transcriptase. Construction of the TCRbeta libraries relied on three nested rounds of multiplex PCR, following a slightly modified ARM-PCR procedure. Each of the first two PCR rounds ran for about 10 cycles and used multiplex TRBV1-TRBV30 forward primers together with a Cbeta reverse primer. Sample barcodes and Illumina adapters were attached in a final 25-cycle PCR using Deep VentR polymerase. Before sequencing, amplicons between 200 and 500 bp were purified from gel using a QIAquick gel extraction kit. An Illumina HiSeq 2500 was used to sequence the TCRbeta amplicons, generating 250-bp paired-end reads. The published analysis was carried out like this. Reads were quality-trimmed with Trimmomatic v0.33, and paired reads were merged with FLASH v1.2.11 to recover full CDR3 sequences. V, D and J germline segments were assigned to the rearranged TCRbeta sequences using MiGEC v1.2.1b. VDJtools v1.0.0 computed clonotype statistics and Shannon-Wiener diversity indices. Except for diversity analysis, only each sample's 250 most abundant clonotypes were used in subsequent analyses to reduce sampling bias. The raw public reads went through TCRdb reprocessing: fastp at Q25, MiXCR clone calling, in-frame beta chains kept. Every CDR3 protein is listed once, alongside the most common genes and DNA of its rows. The V and J calls, along with clone size, are taken from TCRdb and not from the paper's own processing. The sample contains fewer than 350,000 distinct CDR3 sequences, about 62% of them found a single time. The ten largest clonotypes hold roughly 8.9% of the sample.

RNA from unsorted whole blood was extracted with TRIzol reagent, and germline DNA was obtained with the DNeasy Blood & Tissue kit. Chronic HBV infection was present in the patients, and the patients were treatment-naive at sampling. Before surgery, about 4 milliliters of peripheral blood were drawn into K2EDTA tubes. Concerning this clonotype: Its antigen is still unknown. This could be a read error, since a much larger clone is one nucleotide away.

The CDR3 goes from the cysteine to the phenylalanine over 18 residues. Only the CDR3 portion is preserved as DNA: 54 bases, with reading frame beginning at the first base. CDR1 MNHEY and CDR2 SVGAGI are derived from the germline V gene. The TCR comes from a man between 35 and 55 years old with primary liver carcinoma and hepatitis B virus infection. The source material was peripheral blood. The rearrangement combines TRBV6-5 with TRBJ2-2; 8 central bases correspond to TRBD1. The CDR3 loop reads CANSYLGVRQGFSGELFF. The nucleotides are TGTGCCAACAGTTACTTGGGGGTCAGACAGGGGTTTTCCGGGGAGCTGTTTTTT.